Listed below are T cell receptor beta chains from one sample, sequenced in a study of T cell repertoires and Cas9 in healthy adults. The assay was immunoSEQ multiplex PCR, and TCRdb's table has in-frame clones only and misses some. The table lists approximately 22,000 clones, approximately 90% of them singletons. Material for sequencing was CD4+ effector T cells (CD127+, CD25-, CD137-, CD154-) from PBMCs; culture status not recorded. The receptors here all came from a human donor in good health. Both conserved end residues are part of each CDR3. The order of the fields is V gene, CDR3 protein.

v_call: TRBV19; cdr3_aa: CASSMPRATNQPQHF
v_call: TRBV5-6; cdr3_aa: CASSPAGAYGYTF
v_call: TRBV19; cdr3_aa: CASSMVDLTAGNTIYF
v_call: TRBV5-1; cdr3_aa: CASRISGGIWYEQFF
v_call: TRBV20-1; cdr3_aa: CSATTSNEQFF
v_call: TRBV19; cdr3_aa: CASRTGQAFTEAFF
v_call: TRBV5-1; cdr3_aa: CASSLAPSQRNTEAFF
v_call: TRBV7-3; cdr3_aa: CASSLLPSGGEQFF
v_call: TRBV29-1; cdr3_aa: CSAGGPEGMKGYTF
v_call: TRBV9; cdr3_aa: CASSVAGGTARAQYF
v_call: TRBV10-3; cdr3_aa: CAIRRGLSGSTDTQYF